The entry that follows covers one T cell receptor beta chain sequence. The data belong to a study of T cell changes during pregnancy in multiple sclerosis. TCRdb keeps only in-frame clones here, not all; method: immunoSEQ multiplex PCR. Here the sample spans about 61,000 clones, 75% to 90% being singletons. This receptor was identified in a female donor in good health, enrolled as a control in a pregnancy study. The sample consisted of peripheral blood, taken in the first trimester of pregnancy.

The CDR3 region has the DNA TGTGCCAGCAGCCAAGAACAGCTCTACGAGCAGTACTTC. It codes for CASSQEQLYEQYF. J is TRBJ2-7 and V is TRBV14; unclear D gene. CDR3 length equals 13 residues. The germline V gene has CDR1 SGHDN and CDR2 FVKESK. V was pared by 0 bases and J by 3 bases, with 6 bases between.